The 27 T cell receptor beta chains presented below share a single source sample, sequenced in a study of blood T cell repertoires in COVID-19. Sequencing was performed with immunoSEQ multiplex PCR; in TCRdb, only in-frame clones are kept and a portion is missing. The sample shows fewer than 300,000 clones, 70% to 90% of them seen only once. Sequencing was done on a sample of peripheral blood. Receptor source: a man over 45 with COVID-19, enrolled during active disease.

The sample holds one count of this clone. The J gene is TRBJ2-7, the V gene TRBV20-1; 15 bases align to TRBD2. J was trimmed by 4 bases and V by 3 bases; bases with no gene match: 4. The CDR3 length is 15 residues. The V gene's germline CDR1 is DFQATT and CDR2 SNEGSKA (reference sequence). CDR3 sequence reads: CSASPGTSGGYEQYF. The CDR3, as DNA: TGCAGTGCTAGTCCCGGGACTAGCGGGGGGTACGAGCAGTACTTC.

The CDR3 region has the DNA TGTGCCAGCCGGGGACAGGACACTGAAGCTTTCTTT. It is translated as CASRGQDTEAFF. The rearrangement uses TRBV6-5 and TRBJ1-1; TRBD1 matches 8 bases. CDR1 and CDR2 (germline): MNHEY, SVGAGI. The J segment lost 3 bases and the V segment lost 8 bases, leaving 2 bases of the junction unmatched. This CDR3 region has 12 residues.

This sequence joins TRBV7-3 and TRBJ2-3; 8 nucleotides line up with TRBD2. Germline V gives CDR1 SGHTA, CDR2 FQGTGA. V lost 5 bases and J lost 0; bases outside the gene matches: 7. The CDR3 is 16 amino acids. The CDR3 DNA reads as TGTGCCAGCAGCAACGGGACTAGAGGAAGCACAGATACGCAGTATTTT. Its translation is CASSNGTRGSTDTQYF.

Here the CDR3 DNA reads TGTGCCAGCAGTGTGGGACAGGGTAGTTACGAGCAGTACTTC. Its protein product is CASSVGQGSYEQYF. This chain connects TRBV27 to TRBJ2-7; 9 bases align to TRBD1. With V trimmed by 5 bases and J by 4 bases, 6 bases remained unmatched. Germline V lookup: CDR1 MNHEY, CDR2 SMNVEV (reference sequence). This CDR3 has 14 amino acids.

The chain's CDR3 is CASSVNTGYQETQYF. The CDR3 DNA reads TGTGCCAGCAGCGTAAACACGGGGTACCAAGAGACCCAGTACTTC. The V gene is TRBV9, the J gene TRBJ2-5, with D possibly being TRBD2 (5 bases). V dropped 1 base and J dropped 0 bases, with 10 bases sitting between them. The CDR3 extends over 15 amino acids. Looked up from germline, CDR1 is SGDLS and CDR2 is YYNGEE.

The chain employs TRBV6-2 or TRBV6-3 and TRBJ1-1; TRBD1 aligns across 10 bases. CDR3 size: 21 residues. Germline V gene lookup returns CDR1 MNHEY and CDR2 SVGEGT. Trimming cost V 5 bases and J 0 bases; bases outside gene matches: 21. The CDR3 spells CASSKTGTGETLNPMNTEAFF. In nucleotides, the CDR3 is TGTGCCAGCAGTAAAACCGGGACAGGGGAGACCTTAAACCCGATGAACACTGAAGCTTTCTTT.

The genes are TRBV6-5 and TRBJ2-3; 10 bases map to TRBD2. The CDR3 totals 13 residues. Germline-derived CDR1 and CDR2 are MNHEY and SVGAGI. The V and J ends lost 5 bases and 11 bases, in that order; junction bases with no gene match: 7. In DNA, the CDR3 is TGTGCCAGCAGTCCTTCAGCGGGAGGGAAGCAGTATTTT. Translating it yields CASSPSAGGKQYF.

This chain joins TRBV6-5 and TRBJ2-7; perhaps TRBD2 as D (5 bases). The CDR3 consists of 15 residues. Looked up from germline, CDR1 is MNHEY and CDR2 is SVGAGI. V was cut by 0 bases and J by 13 bases, with 22 bases left in between. DNA of the CDR3: TGTGCCAGCAGTTACTCGCGGGTTGACACCTCTTTGCGATACTTC. Translated, it gives CASSYSRVDTSLRYF.

The V and J genes are TRBV9 and TRBJ2-5; D perhaps matches TRBD2 (5 bases). Per the germline V gene, CDR1 is SGDLS and CDR2 is YYNGEE. CDR3 length: 16 amino acids. V was trimmed by 0 bases and J by 1 base, leaving 13 bases between them. The CDR3 spells CASSVAVASSQETQYF. The CDR3 DNA follows: TGTGCCAGCAGCGTAGCGGTCGCTAGCAGCCAAGAGACCCAGTACTTC.

The chain carries TRBV27 and TRBJ1-2; tentatively, D is TRBD1 (6 bases). Trimming removed 2 bases from V and 10 bases from J, with 17 bases in between. The V gene's germline CDR1 is MNHEY and CDR2 SMNVEV (reference sequence). The CDR3 contains 14 residues. The DNA for the CDR3 is TGTGCCAGCAGTTTAAGGGACATCGCGGCCGACTACACCTTC. Amino acids: CASSLRDIAADYTF.

This clone was detected once. The rearrangement links TRBV14 to TRBJ1-2; 7 bases are shared with TRBD1. Germline V CDR1 and CDR2: SGHDN, FVKESK. The length of the CDR3 is 14 residues. Unmatched junction bases numbered 8, after V lost 5 bases and J lost 5 bases. In DNA, the CDR3 is TGTGCCAGCAGCTACAAACAGGGGAGGTATGGCTACACCTTC. Translation: CASSYKQGRYGYTF.

The genes are TRBV5-4 and TRBJ1-1; D possibly corresponds to TRBD1 (5 bases). Trimming pared 4 bases from V and 0 bases from J, leaving 13 bases between. The CDR3 extends over 15 amino acids. Germline V gene lookup returns CDR1 SGHNT and CDR2 YYREEE (reference sequence). CDR3 nucleotide sequence: TGTGCCAGCAGCATCGCTGGGGCAATGAACACTGAAGCTTTCTTT. Translation: CASSIAGAMNTEAFF.

This rearrangement joins TRBV6-5 to TRBJ2-7, with TRBD1 matching over 8 bases. Germline-derived CDR1 and CDR2 are MNHEY and SVGAGI. Germline trimming cut 9 bases from V and 2 bases from J; bases unmatched to any gene: 9. The CDR3 runs to 14 residues. The CDR3 reads CASFRTGYTYEQYF. The DNA for the CDR3 is TGTGCCAGTTTCAGGACAGGGTATACCTACGAGCAGTACTTC.

The V call is TRBV3-1 (or the pseudogene TRBV3-2), the J call TRBJ2-2; 10 nucleotides line up with TRBD2. CDR3 length equals 21 residues. Germline CDR1 reads LGHDT; CDR2 reads YNNKEL (reference sequence). Trimming took 0 bases from V and 0 from J; bases not matched to a gene: 13. The CDR3 nucleotides read TGTGCCAGCAGCCAAGATTCGGGGGGGCAGCGGGAGGGCTCGAACACCGGGGAGCTGTTTTTT. As protein: CASSQDSGGQREGSNTGELFF.

This clone was counted a few times. The chain links TRBV29-1 to TRBJ2-1; 7 bases are a match to TRBD1. This CDR3 is built from 15 residues. Losses at the gene ends were 3 bases for V and 12 bases for J; bases not matched to a gene: 17. CDR1 SQVTM and CDR2 ANQGSEA come from the germline V gene. The CDR3 is CSVEVLDPPSGGQFF. Here the CDR3 DNA reads TGCAGCGTTGAGGTGCTAGATCCCCCCTCAGGGGGGCAGTTCTTC.

The chain joins TRBV4-1 to TRBJ2-7; 11 bases are shared with TRBD1. This CDR3 region has 18 residues. Trimming cost V 0 bases and J 3 bases; bases outside gene matches: 10. Looked up from germline, CDR1 is MGHRA and CDR2 is YSYEKL. The DNA for the CDR3 is TGCGCCAGCAGCCAAGATTGGGGCACCGGGACAGGGGGCTACGAGCAGTACTTC. It encodes CASSQDWGTGTGGYEQYF.

This chain uses TRBV7-9 with TRBJ2-7; D possibly corresponds to TRBD1 (6 bases). The V and J ends lost 5 bases and 7 bases respectively, with 12 bases between them. The CDR3 loop spans 12 amino acids. Germline V gives CDR1 SEHNR, CDR2 FQNEAQ (reference sequence). The CDR3 DNA follows: TGTGCCAGCAGCCCAGGGGAATATGAGCAGTACTTC. Translated, it gives CASSPGEYEQYF.

The sample holds one count of this clone. The chain links TRBV11-2 to TRBJ2-5, with TRBD1 matching 9 bases. After removal of 5 bases from V and 2 bases from J, the junction contained 9 bases not matched to a gene. The CDR3 extends over 16 amino acids. Germline V gene data show CDR1 as SGHAT and CDR2 as FQNNGV. DNA of the CDR3: TGTGCCAGCAGCCACCGGACAGGGGTGAAACAAGAGACCCAGTACTTC. It specifies CASSHRTGVKQETQYF.

CDR3 DNA sequence: TGTGCCAGCAGGGACAGTTGGGGCTACGAGCAGTACTTC. Its translation: CASRDSWGYEQYF. The V call is TRBV6-5, the J call TRBJ2-7, with D perhaps matching TRBD1 (6 bases). The CDR3 covers 13 residues. Germline V CDR1 and CDR2: MNHEY, SVGAGI. The germline V and J ends were trimmed by 6 bases and 3 bases, with 12 bases remaining between them.

There are a few counts of this clone. The chain uses TRBV20-1 and TRBJ1-2; D remains unclear. This CDR3 region has 10 residues. CDR1 is DFQATT and CDR2 is SNEGSKA in the germline V gene (reference sequence). Trimming cost V 6 bases and J 7 bases, with 9 bases left between them. The CDR3 coding sequence is TGCAGTGCAAGTCAGGCTGGCTACACCTTC. Its translation is CSASQAGYTF.

The chain combines TRBV9 with TRBJ2-2; D unclear. Germline CDR1 SGDLS, CDR2 YYNGEE. V lost 0 bases to trimming and J lost 6 bases, with 12 bases between them. The CDR3 is made up of 15 amino acids. CDR3 sequence reads: CASSVAVVRSGELFF. CDR3 nucleotides: TGTGCCAGCAGCGTAGCTGTGGTCCGGTCCGGGGAGCTGTTTTTT.

This clone occurred a few times. This chain joins TRBV18 and TRBJ1-1, with a weak D call TRBD1 (5 bases). Germline V gene lookup returns CDR1 KGHSH and CDR2 LQKENI. V was shortened by 4 bases and J by 1 base, with 10 bases between the two germline ends. The CDR3 is 14 residues long. In DNA form, the CDR3 reads TGTGCCAGCTCACGAACGACAGAGAACACTGAAGCTTTCTTT. It yields the protein CASSRTTENTEAFF. Complete variable domain (other parts from reference TRBV18 and TRBJ1-1): NAGVMQNPRHLVRRRGQEARLRCSPMKGHSHVYWYRQLPEEGLKFMVYLQKENIIDESGMPKERFSAEFPKEGPSILRIQQVVRGDSAAYFCASSRTTENTEAFFGQGTRLTVV.

The rearrangement links TRBV7-3 to TRBJ2-2; TRBD1 aligns across 9 bases. Germline CDR1 and CDR2: SGHTA and FQGTGA. V lost 5 bases and J lost 6; bases outside the gene matches: 10. This CDR3 spans 16 amino acids. In DNA, the CDR3 is TGTGCCAGCAGCCCCCAGGACAGGGGATATTCCGGGGAGCTGTTTTTT. Protein: CASSPQDRGYSGELFF.

The rearrangement uses TRBV10-3 and TRBJ2-3; no reliable D call. The CDR3 totals 12 residues. CDR1 is ENHRY, CDR2 SYGVKD, per germline. V was clipped by 6 bases and J by 4 bases, with 8 bases between them. The CDR3 nucleotides are TGTGCCATCAGGAAGAGGTCAGATACGCAGTATTTT. Protein product: CAIRKRSDTQYF.

The chain is built from TRBV29-1 and TRBJ1-2, with 8 nucleotides matching TRBD1. CDR3 length equals 12 residues. With V trimmed by 7 bases and J by 8 bases, 9 bases remained unmatched. The germline CDR1 and CDR2 sequences are SQVTM and ANQGSEA. The CDR3 spells CSATTGEKGYTF. The CDR3 bases are TGCAGCGCGACGACAGGGGAGAAGGGCTACACCTTC.

This chain connects TRBV29-1 to TRBJ2-7, with D possibly being TRBD1 (5 bases). The V gene lost 3 bases and the J gene lost 3 bases, with 12 bases spanning the gap. Germline CDR1 and CDR2: SQVTM and ANQGSEA. The CDR3 has 13 amino acids. The CDR3 nucleotides are TGCAGCGTTGAGGCAGGGTTGGGCTACGAGCAGTACTTC. Translating it yields CSVEAGLGYEQYF.

This clone was recorded once. The V call is TRBV12-3 or TRBV12-4, the J call TRBJ2-2; TRBD2 matches 11 bases. V lost 10 bases, J lost 7 bases, and 5 bases stayed unmatched. The CDR3 loop spans 13 amino acids. The CDR3 region has the DNA TGTGCCACCTCTGGGACTAGCGGCGGGGAGCTGTTTTTT. Translated: CATSGTSGGELFF.